The 26 T cell receptor beta chains presented below share a single source sample, sequenced in a study of T-cell memory formation after mild COVID-19 (dated by TCRdb to the early 2020s). Libraries were prepared through 5' RACE. TCRdb records Illumina NovaSeq 6000 as the sequencer. Using fastp at Q25 and MiXCR, TCRdb reprocessed the public reads and kept productive beta chains. CDR3 protein sequences are deduplicated, and each keeps its most common genes and DNA. The sample table contains 30,000 or so distinct CDR3 sequences; only one count was recorded for around a fifth of them. The ten most abundant clones make up less than 2% of the sample. Sequenced: PBMCs or a T cell subset sorted from them (not recorded which). The receptor source for this set is an adult who had mild COVID-19 (a few samples of this study predate the infection). The sample titles of this study are shuffled in the database, so cell type and time point are left out.

In its sample, this clonotype was seen many times. The chain joins TRBV5-1 to TRBJ2-3, with D perhaps matching TRBD1 or TRBD2 (5 bases each). The CDR3 runs 18 residues. V dropped 1 base and J dropped 0 bases, with 18 bases sitting between them. Germline CDR1 reads SGHRS; CDR2 reads YFSETQ. CDR3 in amino acids: CASSLLPGRRISTDTQYF. Here the CDR3 DNA reads TGCGCCAGCAGCTTGCTTCCGGGACGGAGGATAAGCACAGATACGCAGTATTTT.

This chain links TRBV7-9 with TRBJ1-1; tentative D call: TRBD1 (5 bases). Germline V gives CDR1 SEHNR, CDR2 FQNEAQ (reference sequence). V lost 1 base, J lost 3 bases, and 9 bases lay in between. The CDR3 length is 14 residues. The CDR3 DNA reads as TGTGCCAGCAGCTTAGTGGTGGGGGACACTGAAGCTTTCTTT. Amino acids: CASSLVVGDTEAFF.

The chain recombines TRBV12-5 with TRBJ2-5; 7 bases match TRBD1. Germline V gives CDR1 LGHNT, CDR2 FRNRAP. V trimming: 1 base; J trimming: 1 base; junction bases outside the gene matches: 3. The CDR3 is made up of 15 amino acids. DNA for the CDR3: TGTGCTAGTGGTTTGGGGGACAGTACCCAAGAGACCCAGTACTTC. Protein: CASGLGDSTQETQYF.

This clonotype was observed at least ten times. The gene calls are TRBV20-1 and TRBJ1-2; D is perhaps TRBD1 (5 bases). Looked up from germline, CDR1 is DFQATT and CDR2 is SNEGSKA (reference sequence). The CDR3 contains 16 residues. V was pared by 2 bases and J by 0 bases, with 16 bases between. CDR3 nucleotide sequence: TGCAGTGCTAGACCGTCTAAGGGCAGGGCTAACTATGGCTACACCTTC. Protein product: CSARPSKGRANYGYTF.

There are many counts of this clonotype. The chain has TRBV5-1 and TRBJ2-7; 11 bases align to TRBD1. V shed 2 bases, J shed 4 bases, and the junction held 2 bases outside the gene matches. Germline CDR1 is SGHRS and CDR2 is YFSETQ. CDR3 size: 14 residues. CDR3 loop: CASSFGTGGYEQYF. The CDR3 nucleotides read TGCGCCAGCAGCTTTGGGACAGGGGGGTACGAGCAGTACTTC.

This clonotype showed up many times. The V gene is TRBV9, the J gene TRBJ2-1; D might be TRBD2 (6 bases). The length of the CDR3 is 18 residues. CDR1 and CDR2 from the germline V gene are SGDLS and YYNGEE. The V and J ends lost 7 bases and 2 bases respectively, with 25 bases between them. The CDR3 DNA follows: TGTGCCAGCTACTCAATGACGAACAAGCGGGCCGCCTACAATGAGCAGTTCTTC. It encodes CASYSMTNKRAAYNEQFF.

This clonotype was observed a single time. V usage is TRBV15 and J usage is TRBJ2-3; no clear D. Trimming removed 1 base from V and 6 bases from J, with 8 bases in between. Germline loops: CDR1 LNHNV, CDR2 YYDKDF (reference sequence). The CDR3 is made up of 13 amino acids. The CDR3 reads CATSRGESDTQYF. Here the CDR3 DNA reads TGTGCCACCAGCAGAGGGGAATCTGATACGCAGTATTTT.

The CDR3 DNA follows: TGCGCCAGCACTCTGGGAGCATACAATGAGCAGTTCTTC. As protein: CASTLGAYNEQFF. V gene TRBV5-1 combines with J gene TRBJ2-1; the D gene is possibly TRBD2 (5 bases). CDR1 is SGHRS, CDR2 YFSETQ, per germline. The CDR3 runs 13 residues. Between the trimmed V and J ends, which lost 6 bases and 4 bases, there was a span of 11 bases.

This clonotype has a count of ten or more. This chain links TRBV5-5 with TRBJ2-6, with a weak D call TRBD1 (6 bases). CDR1 is SGHKS and CDR2 is YYEKEE in the germline V gene (reference sequence). The CDR3 totals 16 residues. Between the trimmed V and J ends, which lost 2 bases and 0 bases, there was a span of 9 bases. CDR3 in amino acids: CASSFTGTSGANVLTF. The CDR3 DNA reads as TGTGCCAGCAGCTTCACAGGGACCTCTGGGGCCAACGTCCTGACTTTC.

This clonotype was observed many times. The rearrangement joins TRBV24-1 to TRBJ2-2; TRBD2 matches 8 bases. Germline V lookup: CDR1 KGHDR, CDR2 SFDVKD. The CDR3 sequence is 16 residues long. Trimming cost V 3 bases and J 3 bases; bases outside gene matches: 5. The CDR3 sequence: CATSDGGRLDTGELFF. In nucleotides, the CDR3 is TGTGCCACCAGTGATGGCGGGAGGTTGGACACCGGGGAGCTGTTTTTT.

This clonotype was recorded many times. This CDR3 is CASSSGDPNYGYTF. The CDR3 DNA reads as TGCGCCAGCAGCTCAGGGGATCCGAACTATGGCTACACCTTC. J is TRBJ1-2 and V is TRBV5-1, with a tentative D call TRBD1 (6 bases). Trimming cost V 3 bases and J 2 bases, with 11 bases left between them. There are 14 residues in the CDR3. CDR1 is SGHRS, CDR2 YFSETQ, per germline.

This clonotype has at least ten counts. V usage is TRBV10-3 and J usage is TRBJ1-6; unclear D gene. This CDR3 spans 14 amino acids. CDR1 and CDR2 (germline): ENHRY, SYGVKD. Trimming removed 9 bases at V and 7 bases at J, with 16 bases between. In DNA, the CDR3 is TGTGCCATATCGGGCGGGCAGCTCAATTCACCCCTCCACTTT. Translating gives CAISGGQLNSPLHF.

The chain uses TRBV4-1 and TRBJ2-1; perhaps TRBD2 as D (6 bases). Germline CDR1 reads MGHRA; CDR2 reads YSYEKL. Trimming shortened V by 2 bases and J by 9 bases, and 14 bases separated the two germline ends. This CDR3 contains 14 residues. CDR3 nucleotides: TGCGCCAGCAGCCAATTGGGATCCGGGAGTGAGCAGTTCTTC. This translates into CASSQLGSGSEQFF.

This chain joins TRBV9 and TRBJ1-1; 7 bases are shared with TRBD1. V was pared by 1 base and J by 5 bases, with 8 bases of the junction left unmatched. Germline V lookup: CDR1 SGDLS, CDR2 YYNGEE. The CDR3 runs to 15 residues. DNA for the CDR3: TGTGCCAGCAGCGTATCGACAGGGCCGGGGACTGAAGCTTTCTTT. It is translated as CASSVSTGPGTEAFF.

This clonotype has ten or more counts. The rearrangement links TRBV29-1 to TRBJ1-1; 8 nucleotides match TRBD1. Germline-derived CDR1 and CDR2 are SQVTM and ANQGSEA. V shed 7 bases, J shed 5 bases, and the junction held 6 bases outside the gene matches. The CDR3 totals 12 residues. CDR3 residues: CSARQGRTEAFF. The CDR3 region has the DNA TGCAGCGCCCGACAGGGGAGGACTGAAGCTTTCTTT.

V is TRBV20-1 and J is TRBJ2-7; D remains unclear. Germline V gene data show CDR1 as DFQATT and CDR2 as SNEGSKA (reference sequence). The V end lost 1 base, the J end lost 0 bases, and 16 bases lay between the germline ends. The CDR3 is 16 residues long. The DNA for the CDR3 is TGCAGTGCTAGAGGGGGTGGGGTCTCTCCCTCCTACGAGCAGTACTTC. This translates into CSARGGGVSPSYEQYF.

The chain has TRBV27 and TRBJ1-1; D ambiguous. Germline assignment: CDR1 MNHEY and CDR2 SMNVEV (reference sequence). This CDR3 spans 11 amino acids. Trimming took 7 bases from V and 6 from J, leaving 9 bases between them. The CDR3 spells CASISGPEAFF. CDR3 in DNA: TGTGCCAGCATCTCGGGCCCTGAAGCTTTCTTT.

The rearrangement links TRBV11-2 to TRBJ2-7, with TRBD2 matching 8 bases. V trimming: 5 bases; J trimming: 4 bases; junction bases outside the gene matches: 7. CDR3 size: 14 residues. Germline CDR1 SGHAT, CDR2 FQNNGV. CDR3 region: CASSPVAGIYEQYF. CDR3 nucleotides: TGTGCCAGCAGCCCCGTAGCGGGGATTTACGAGCAGTACTTC.

The rearrangement joins TRBV5-1 to TRBJ2-1, with 9 bases aligning to TRBD2. The CDR3 spans 16 residues. CDR1 SGHRS and CDR2 YFSETQ come from the germline V gene. V dropped 0 bases and J dropped 2; count of bases not matched to a gene: 3. For the CDR3, the DNA is TGCGCCAGCAGCTTGGCGAGCGGGGGGACCTACAATGAGCAGTTCTTC. Protein sequence: CASSLASGGTYNEQFF.

This clonotype was detected many times. This chain connects TRBV29-1 to TRBJ2-3, with TRBD2 matching over 7 bases. J was trimmed by 8 bases and V by 4 bases; bases with no gene match: 15. The CDR3 covers 15 residues. Germline assignment: CDR1 SQVTM and CDR2 ANQGSEA. The CDR3 loop is CSVVWDLRWGGTQYF. The CDR3 DNA reads as TGCAGCGTTGTGTGGGACCTTCGATGGGGGGGTACGCAGTATTTT.

This clonotype has ten or more counts. This chain connects TRBV4-1 to TRBJ1-2, with 10 positions matching TRBD1. J gave up 7 bases and V 0 bases, and 8 bases lay outside the gene matches. The CDR3 runs 16 residues. Germline loops: CDR1 MGHRA, CDR2 YSYEKL. DNA of the CDR3: TGCGCCAGCAGCCAAGAATCGACAGGGGGCAGGGGTGGCTACACCTTC. Protein product: CASSQESTGGRGGYTF.

This clonotype was detected ten times or more. V and J are TRBV5-1 and TRBJ1-1, with a weak D call TRBD1 (5 bases). Germline CDR1 reads SGHRS; CDR2 reads YFSETQ. The ends were cut back, 0 bases at V and 7 bases at J, with 22 bases in the middle. This CDR3 contains 17 residues. The CDR3 region has the DNA TGCGCCAGCAGCTTGGGAGTACAGGTCCTCGATTATGGTGAAGCTTTCTTT. Protein sequence: CASSLGVQVLDYGEAFF.

This clonotype was counted ten times or more. The chain uses TRBV5-4 and TRBJ2-3, with D perhaps matching TRBD2 (6 bases). The V gene lost 0 bases and the J gene lost 1 base, with 12 bases spanning the gap. Germline V gene data show CDR1 as SGHNT and CDR2 as YYREEE (reference sequence). The CDR3 runs 16 residues. The CDR3 region has the DNA TGTGCCAGCAGCTTGGGGATGGGGGGACGCACAGATACGCAGTATTTT. This translates into CASSLGMGGRTDTQYF.

This clonotype was observed at least ten times. The chain couples TRBV12-3 or TRBV12-4 to TRBJ2-7, with TRBD1 identical over 7 bases. This CDR3 is built from 13 residues. V was pared by 3 bases and J by 6 bases, with 5 bases of the junction left unmatched. CDR3: CASSFNRGTEQYF. CDR3 sequence (DNA): TGTGCCAGCAGTTTCAACAGGGGAACCGAGCAGTACTTC.

The rearrangement uses TRBV3-1 and TRBJ2-5; D gene ambiguous. The CDR3 covers 13 residues. V gave up 5 bases and J gave up 5 bases, with 12 bases separating them. In germline, CDR1 is LGHDT, CDR2 YNNKEL (reference sequence). This CDR3 reads CASSYLGGETQYF. In nucleotides, the CDR3 is TGTGCCAGCAGCTACTTAGGTGGGGAGACCCAGTACTTC.

This clonotype was seen repeatedly, ten times or more. V usage is TRBV7-9 and J usage is TRBJ2-7, with D unresolved. V was pared by 5 bases and J by 4 bases, with 6 bases between. Germline CDR1 reads SEHNR; CDR2 reads FQNEAQ (reference sequence). The CDR3 sequence is 11 residues long. CDR3 sequence: CASSRQYEQYF. The CDR3 DNA is TGTGCCAGCAGCCGCCAGTACGAGCAGTACTTC.